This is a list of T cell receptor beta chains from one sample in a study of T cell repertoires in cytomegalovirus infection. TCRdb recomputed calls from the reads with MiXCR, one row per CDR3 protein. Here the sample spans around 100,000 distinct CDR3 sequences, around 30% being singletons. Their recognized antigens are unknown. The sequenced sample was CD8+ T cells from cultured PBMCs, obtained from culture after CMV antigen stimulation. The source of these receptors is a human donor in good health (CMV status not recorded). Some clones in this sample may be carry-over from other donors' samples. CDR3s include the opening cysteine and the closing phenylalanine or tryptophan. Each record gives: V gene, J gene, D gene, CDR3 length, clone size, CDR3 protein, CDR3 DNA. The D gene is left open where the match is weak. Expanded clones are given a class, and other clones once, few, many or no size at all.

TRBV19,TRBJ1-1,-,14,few,CASSMPGPNTEAFF,TGTGCCAGTAGTATGCCAGGGCCGAACACTGAAGCTTTCTTT
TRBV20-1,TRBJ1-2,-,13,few,CSAREISDYGYTF,TGCAGTGCTAGAGAAATCTCGGACTATGGCTACACCTTC
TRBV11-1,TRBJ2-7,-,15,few,CASSVEGQSLYEQYF,TGTGCCAGCAGCGTTGAGGGGCAGTCACTCTACGAGCAGTACTTC
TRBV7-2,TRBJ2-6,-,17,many,CASSLVQGYSGANVLTF,TGTGCCAGCAGCTTAGTGCAGGGGTACTCTGGGGCCAACGTCCTGACTTTC
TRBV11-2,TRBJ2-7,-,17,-,CASSLVSSGAVSYEQYF,TGTGCCAGCAGCTTAGTATCTAGTGGGGCAGTCTCCTACGAGCAGTACTTC
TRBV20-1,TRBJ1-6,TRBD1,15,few,CSARDAGTGNSPLHF,TGCAGTGCTAGAGACGCCGGGACAGGGAATTCACCCCTCCACTTT
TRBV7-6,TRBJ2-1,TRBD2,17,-,CASSPRTSGGTYNEQFF,TGTGCCAGCAGCCCCCGGACTAGCGGGGGGACCTACAATGAGCAGTTCTTC
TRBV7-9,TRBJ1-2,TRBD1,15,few,CASSLQGANNYGYTF,TGTGCCAGCAGCTTACAGGGGGCCAATAACTATGGCTACACCTTC
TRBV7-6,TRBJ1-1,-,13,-,CASSSGQITEAFF,TGTGCCAGCAGTTCTGGACAGATCACTGAAGCTTTCTTT
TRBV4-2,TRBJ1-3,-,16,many,CASSQDGPGSGNTIYF,TGTGCCAGCAGCCAAGATGGACCAGGGTCTGGAAACACCATATATTTT
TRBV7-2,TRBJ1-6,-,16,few,CASSLTSYLTQSPLHF,TGTGCCAGCAGCTTAACGTCATATTTGACTCAATCACCCCTCCACTTT
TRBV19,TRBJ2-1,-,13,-,CASSLQSYNEQFF,TGTGCCAGTAGTCTTCAATCCTACAATGAGCAGTTCTTC
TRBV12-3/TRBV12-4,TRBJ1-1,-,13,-,CASSFTGNTEAFF,TGTGCCAGCAGTTTTACGGGGAACACTGAAGCTTTCTTT
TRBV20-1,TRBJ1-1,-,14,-,CSAVPESWNTEAFF,TGCAGTGCCGTACCGGAATCCTGGAACACTGAAGCTTTCTTT
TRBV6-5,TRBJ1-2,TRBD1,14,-,CASRVSTGGYGYTF,TGTGCCAGCAGGGTATCGACAGGGGGCTATGGCTACACCTTC
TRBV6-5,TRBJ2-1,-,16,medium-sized,CASSYSISWGNNEQFF,TGTGCCAGCAGTTACTCGATATCCTGGGGAAACAATGAGCAGTTCTTC
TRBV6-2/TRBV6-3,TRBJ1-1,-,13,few,CASSYGWNTEAFF,TGTGCCAGCAGTTACGGGTGGAACACTGAAGCTTTCTTT
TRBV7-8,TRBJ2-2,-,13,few,CASSSFPTGELFF,TGTGCCAGCAGTTCATTCCCCACCGGGGAGCTGTTTTTT
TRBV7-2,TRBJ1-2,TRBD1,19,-,CASSFPREGAGSSWDGYTF,TGTGCCAGCAGCTTCCCCAGGGAGGGGGCAGGGTCGAGCTGGGATGGCTACACCTTC
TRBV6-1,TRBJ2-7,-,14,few,CASSDPGRYYEQYF,TGTGCCAGCAGTGACCCGGGACGGTACTACGAGCAGTACTTC
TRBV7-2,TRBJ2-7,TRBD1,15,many,CASSAYRGPSYEQYF,TGTGCCAGCAGCGCCTACAGGGGGCCCTCCTACGAGCAGTACTTC
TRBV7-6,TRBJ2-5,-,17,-,CASSLGLTQRYQETQYF,TGTGCTAGCAGCCTAGGATTGACCCAACGGTACCAAGAGACCCAGTACTTC
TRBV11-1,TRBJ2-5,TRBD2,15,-,CASSLLAGDQETQYF,TGTGCCAGCAGCTTGCTGGCGGGGGACCAAGAGACCCAGTACTTC
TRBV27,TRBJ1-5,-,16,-,CASSAGGGSGNQPQHF,TGTGCCAGCAGTGCGGGAGGGGGAAGTGGCAATCAGCCCCAGCATTTT
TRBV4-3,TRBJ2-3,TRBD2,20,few,CASSQAEVAGGSSPTDTQYF,TGCGCCAGCAGCCAAGCTGAGGTAGCGGGGGGCTCAAGCCCCACAGATACGCAGTATTTT
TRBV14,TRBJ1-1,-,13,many,CASSFGLNTEAFF,TGTGCCAGCAGCTTTGGACTGAACACTGAAGCTTTCTTT
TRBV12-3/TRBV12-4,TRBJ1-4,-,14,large,CASTDEDLGEKLFF,TGTGCCAGCACGGACGAGGACCTTGGGGAAAAACTGTTTTTT
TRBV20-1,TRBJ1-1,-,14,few,CSARDSGRPLEAFF,TGCAGTGCTAGAGATTCGGGCCGGCCTCTGGAAGCTTTCTTT
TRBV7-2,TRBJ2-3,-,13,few,CASSRDLRDTQYF,TGTGCCAGCAGCCGGGACCTGCGCGATACGCAGTATTTT
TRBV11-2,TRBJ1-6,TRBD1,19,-,CASSLDGQTGLVYNSPLHF,TGTGCCAGCAGCTTAGATGGCCAGACAGGGTTGGTATATAATTCACCCCTCCACTTT
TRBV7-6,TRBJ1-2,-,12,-,CASSLTGLGYTF,TGTGCCAGCAGCTTGACGGGCCTCGGCTACACCTTC
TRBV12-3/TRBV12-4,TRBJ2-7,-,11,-,CASSLGRRTYF,TGTGCCAGCAGTCTCGGCCGCAGAACGTACTTC
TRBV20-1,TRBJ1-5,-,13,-,CRDDRSGGEPQHF,TGCAGGGACGACAGGTCCGGAGGAGAGCCCCAGCATTTT
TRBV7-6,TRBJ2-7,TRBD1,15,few,CASSPRPGGSGEQYF,TGTGCCAGCAGCCCTAGGCCAGGGGGCTCGGGCGAGCAGTACTTC
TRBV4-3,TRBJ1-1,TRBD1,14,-,CASSHLGQGAEAFF,TGCGCCAGCAGCCACCTGGGACAGGGAGCTGAAGCTTTCTTT
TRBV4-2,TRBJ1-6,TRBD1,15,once,CASSRTGEGNSPLHF,TGTGCCAGCAGCCGGACAGGGGAGGGGAATTCACCCCTCCACTTT
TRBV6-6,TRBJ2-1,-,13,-,CASSYGLYNEQFF,TGTGCCAGCAGTTACGGGCTCTACAATGAGCAGTTCTTC
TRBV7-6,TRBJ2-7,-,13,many,CASSLGPVYEQYF,TGTGCCAGCAGCCTGGGACCTGTCTACGAGCAGTACTTC
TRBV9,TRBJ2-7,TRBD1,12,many,CASSPGGYEQYF,TGTGCCAGCAGCCCAGGGGGCTACGAGCAGTACTTC
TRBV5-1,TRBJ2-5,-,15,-,CASSPLTAPQETQYF,TGCGCCAGCAGCCCCCTGACAGCTCCTCAAGAGACCCAGTACTTC
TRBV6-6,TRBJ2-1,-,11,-,CASSPHNEQFF,TGTGCCAGCAGTCCCCACAATGAGCAGTTCTTC
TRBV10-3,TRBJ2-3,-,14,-,CAISGNLYTDTQYF,TGTGCCATCAGTGGGAACTTGTACACAGATACGCAGTATTTT
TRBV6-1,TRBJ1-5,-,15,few,CASSSQGYGNQPQHF,TGTGCCAGCAGTTCACAGGGATACGGCAATCAGCCCCAGCATTTT
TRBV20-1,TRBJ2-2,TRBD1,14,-,CSATGQGDVGELFF,TGCAGTGCTACCGGACAGGGTGATGTCGGGGAGCTGTTTTTT
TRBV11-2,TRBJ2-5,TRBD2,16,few,CASSFLRGGPQETQYF,TGTGCCAGCAGCTTTCTCCGCGGGGGACCACAAGAGACCCAGTACTTC